Below, 27 T cell receptor beta chains from the same sample are listed, as sequenced in a study of OX40 agonist ivuxolimab in advanced cancers. Measured with immunoSEQ multiplex PCR; TCRdb has only the in-frame clones, and not every one. The data contain over 50,000 clones, roughly 90% of them singletons. The sample in question was CD4+ or CD8+ T cells sorted from blood, obtained in a trial of the OX40 agonist ivuxolimab. These receptors came from an adult with an advanced solid tumor such as melanoma, head and neck, liver or kidney cancer.

The chain employs TRBV2 and TRBJ1-2; D is perhaps TRBD1 (5 bases). The V and J ends lost 1 base and 0 bases respectively, with 12 bases between them. The CDR3 consists of 16 residues. The germline V gene encodes CDR1 SNHLY and CDR2 FYNNEI. The CDR3 DNA sequence: TGTGCCAGCAGTGAAGGTGGGACCGAAGCTAACTATGGCTACACCTTC. Amino acids: CASSEGGTEANYGYTF.

This rearrangement joins TRBV11-2 to TRBJ2-1; D is ambiguous. This CDR3 region has 13 residues. Germline V gene lookup returns CDR1 SGHAT and CDR2 FQNNGV. V dropped 1 base and J dropped 6 bases, with 7 bases sitting between them. CDR3 region: CASSLGIGNEQFF. CDR3 bases: TGTGCCAGCAGCTTAGGGATCGGCAATGAGCAGTTCTTC.

The chain is built from TRBV6-5 and TRBJ2-2; 9 bases agree with TRBD1. V gave up 6 bases and J gave up 1 base; unmatched junction bases: 3. CDR1 and CDR2 (germline): MNHEY, SVGAGI. This CDR3 is built from 15 residues. This CDR3 reads CASRQGAMNTGELFF. Written as DNA, the CDR3 is TGTGCCAGCAGACAGGGGGCGATGAACACCGGGGAGCTGTTTTTT.

This chain uses TRBV9 with TRBJ1-3; D is uncertain. This CDR3 contains 15 residues. CDR1 SGDLS and CDR2 YYNGEE come from the germline V gene. V gave up 6 bases and J gave up 3 bases, with 16 bases separating them. This CDR3 is CASTSPGEVGNTIYF. DNA of the CDR3: TGTGCCAGCACCTCTCCTGGGGAGGTTGGAAACACCATATATTTT.

V gene TRBV2 combines with J gene TRBJ1-2; D gene ambiguous. The length of the CDR3 is 13 residues. Trimming removed 3 bases at V and 5 bases at J, with 10 bases between. CDR1 is SNHLY and CDR2 is FYNNEI in the germline V gene. The CDR3 reads CASSDQREYGYTF. The CDR3 DNA sequence: TGTGCCAGCAGTGACCAGAGGGAGTATGGCTACACCTTC.

The genes are TRBV6-5 and TRBJ1-3, with D perhaps TRBD1 (6 bases). The CDR3 is made up of 15 amino acids. Trimming cost V 2 bases and J 2 bases, with 10 bases left between them. Germline CDR1 is MNHEY and CDR2 is SVGAGI. The CDR3 DNA reads TGTGCCAGCAGTTACGAGGCAGGGGCTGGAAACACCATATATTTT. Encoded protein: CASSYEAGAGNTIYF.

This rearrangement joins TRBV5-6 to TRBJ2-7, with 10 nucleotides matching TRBD1. Per germline, CDR1 SGHDT and CDR2 YYEEEE. V was pared by 2 bases and J by 5 bases, with 1 base of the junction left unmatched. The CDR3 is made up of 13 amino acids. The CDR3 loop reads CASSFGQGDEQYF. In nucleotides, the CDR3 is TGTGCCAGCAGCTTTGGACAGGGGGACGAGCAGTACTTC.

The genes are TRBV5-5 and TRBJ1-3, with unresolved D. Looked up from germline, CDR1 is SGHKS and CDR2 is YYEKEE (reference sequence). The V end was cut by 2 bases, the J end by 0 bases, with 9 bases between. CDR3 length: 15 residues. The CDR3 bases are TGTGCCAGCAGCTTTGCGGCCAGCTCTGGAAACACCATATATTTT. Translation: CASSFAASSGNTIYF.

Of note for this clone: In the same sample, other DNA sequences code for this CDR3. The chain combines TRBV29-1 with TRBJ1-1, with D possibly TRBD1 on 6 matching bases. Germline CDR1 SQVTM, CDR2 ANQGSEA. CDR3 length: 12 residues. V lost 6 bases to trimming and J lost 0 bases, with 8 bases between them. The CDR3 sequence is CSVRTVNTEAFF. The CDR3 region has the DNA TGCAGCGTCAGGACAGTGAACACTGAAGCTTTCTTT.

Comment on this clone: This sample also contains other DNA sequences that code for the same CDR3. The chain links TRBV30 to TRBJ2-5, with D uncertain. The CDR3 spans 12 residues. CDR1 and CDR2 from the germline V gene are GTSNPN and SVGIG (reference sequence). Trimming shortened V by 5 bases and J by 1 base, and 8 bases separated the two germline ends. The CDR3 is CAWSPLQETQYF. The CDR3 coding sequence is TGTGCCTGGTCACCGCTCCAAGAGACCCAGTACTTC.

This clone was seen only a few times. The gene calls are TRBV28 and TRBJ1-3; D not certain. CDR3 length: 12 residues. Trimming took off 6 bases at V and 3 bases at J, with 6 bases between the two ends. From germline, CDR1 is MDHEN and CDR2 SYDVKM. CDR3 bases: TGTGCCAGCAGACCCAGTGGAAACACCATATATTTT. This encodes CASRPSGNTIYF.

The chain combines TRBV30 with TRBJ2-7; 7 nucleotides match TRBD2. V trimming: 1 base; J trimming: 2 bases; junction bases outside the gene matches: 8. The CDR3 runs 15 residues. Germline V gives CDR1 GTSNPN, CDR2 SVGIG (reference sequence). This CDR3 reads CAWSARDYPPYEQYF. The CDR3 coding sequence is TGTGCCTGGAGTGCTCGGGACTACCCACCCTACGAGCAGTACTTC.

The chain carries TRBV2 and TRBJ2-3, with 7 bases aligning to TRBD2. V lost 3 bases and J lost 6; bases outside the gene matches: 9. CDR3 size: 15 residues. The germline V gene encodes CDR1 SNHLY and CDR2 FYNNEI. CDR3 nucleotides: TGTGCCAGCAGTGAGACTAACGGGGGGTGGGATACGCAGTATTTT. This sequence encodes CASSETNGGWDTQYF.

This rearrangement joins TRBV7-9 to TRBJ1-1; 9 bases are shared with TRBD1. Germline loops: CDR1 SEHNR, CDR2 FQNEAQ (reference sequence). This CDR3 contains 14 residues. Trimming removed 3 bases from V and 6 bases from J; junction bases left unmatched: 5. The CDR3 sequence is CASSFTGGYSEAFF. CDR3 bases: TGTGCCAGCAGCTTTACAGGGGGCTATTCTGAAGCTTTCTTT.

This rearrangement joins TRBV4-2 to TRBJ1-2; 10 nucleotides align to TRBD1. The CDR3 loop spans 16 amino acids. The germline gives CDR1 LGHNA, CDR2 YNFKEQ. The ends lost 2 bases at V and 4 bases at J; junction bases unmatched: 7. The CDR3, as DNA: TGTGCCAGCAGCCAAACCGGGACAGGGGAGAGCTATGGCTACACCTTC. This sequence encodes CASSQTGTGESYGYTF.

The V call is TRBV30, the J call TRBJ2-6; D perhaps matches TRBD2 (6 bases). V gave up 7 bases and J gave up 2 bases, with 9 bases separating them. CDR3 length: 13 amino acids. In germline, CDR1 is GTSNPN, CDR2 SVGIG (reference sequence). CDR3 amino acids: CASQRAGANVLTF. The CDR3 region has the DNA TGTGCCTCCCAGCGGGCTGGGGCCAACGTCCTGACTTTC.

The chain is built from TRBV5-6 and TRBJ2-2; TRBD2 agrees at 14 bases. This CDR3 spans 16 amino acids. J was trimmed by 5 bases and V by 3 bases; bases with no gene match: 3. The germline V gene encodes CDR1 SGHDT and CDR2 YYEEEE. The CDR3 region has the DNA TGTGCCAGCAGCTGGGGACTAGCGGGAGATACCGGGGAGCTGTTTTTT. This encodes CASSWGLAGDTGELFF. The whole variable domain, filled in from reference TRBV5-6 and TRBJ2-2, reads DAGVTQSPTHLIKTRGQQVTLRCSPKSGHDTVSWYQQALGQGPQFIFQYYEEEERQRGNFPDRFSGHQFPNYSSELNVNALLLGDSALYLCASSWGLAGDTGELFFGEGSRLTVL.

This clone was found a few times. V usage is TRBV6-5 and J usage is TRBJ1-1, with D unclear. Looked up from germline, CDR1 is MNHEY and CDR2 is SVGAGI. V lost 2 bases to trimming and J lost 1 base, with 5 bases between them. This CDR3 region has 13 residues. CDR3 sequence: CASSYMQNTEAFF. The CDR3 bases are TGTGCCAGCAGTTACATGCAGAACACTGAAGCTTTCTTT.

Concerning this clone: The junction and the germline gene differ at one end; a read error may be behind it. This chain connects TRBV7-7 to TRBJ2-7; 14 bases fit TRBD2. The V gene's germline CDR1 is SSHAT and CDR2 FNYEAQ (reference sequence). The CDR3 sequence is 19 residues long. The CDR3 coding sequence is TGTGCTAGCAGCTTGCTCTCGGGACTAGCGGGAGCGTGTGACTACGAGCAGTACTTC. It is translated as CASSLLSGLAGACDYEQYF.

Here the CDR3 reads CASRGGPQQTQYF. CDR3 sequence (DNA): TGTGCCAGCAGGGGGGGGCCCCAGCAGACCCAGTACTTC. The gene calls are TRBV28 and TRBJ2-5; D perhaps matches TRBD2 (7 bases). V was shortened by 6 bases and J by 6 bases, with 14 bases between the two germline ends. This CDR3 is 13 amino acids long. The germline gives CDR1 MDHEN, CDR2 SYDVKM. Combining the CDR3 with reference TRBV28 and TRBJ2-5 gives the whole variable domain DVKVTQSSRYLVKRTGEKVFLECVQDMDHENMFWYRQDPGLGLRLIYFSYDVKMKEKGDIPEGYSVSREKKERFSLILESASTNQTSMYLCASRGGPQQTQYFGPGTRLLVL.

The chain recombines TRBV7-3 with TRBJ2-2; 11 bases match TRBD2. Trimming at V came to 5 bases and at J to 0 bases, leaving 14 bases not matched to a gene. CDR1 and CDR2 (germline): SGHTA, FQGTGA. The CDR3 runs to 20 residues. CDR3: CASSPRGTSGSYANTGELFF. CDR3 nucleotides: TGTGCCAGCAGCCCTCGGGGAACTAGCGGGAGCTATGCGAACACCGGGGAGCTGTTTTTT.

The V and J genes are TRBV19 and TRBJ1-5, with D possibly matching TRBD1 (5 bases). Trimming shortened V by 3 bases and J by 6 bases, and 9 bases separated the two germline ends. Looked up from germline, CDR1 is LNHDA and CDR2 is SQIVND (reference sequence). This CDR3 region has 13 residues. Here the CDR3 reads CASSMAGFQPQHF. Written as DNA, the CDR3 is TGTGCCAGTAGTATGGCAGGGTTTCAGCCCCAGCATTTT.

This clone was seen only once. This chain joins TRBV6-1 and TRBJ2-5, with unresolved D. Trimming removed 7 bases at V and 2 bases at J, with 14 bases between. The CDR3 has 14 amino acids. Germline CDR1 MNHNS, CDR2 SASEGT. The CDR3 bases are TGTGCCAGCATGGCGCCTCTTCGACAAGAGACCCAGTACTTC. Residues: CASMAPLRQETQYF.

V gene TRBV30 combines with J gene TRBJ1-6, with D hard to call. This CDR3 region has 13 residues. V gave up 3 bases and J gave up 11 bases, with 14 bases separating them. Germline CDR1 GTSNPN, CDR2 SVGIG (reference sequence). The CDR3 here is CAWSPGKGTPLHF. The DNA of the CDR3 is TGTGCCTGGAGCCCGGGGAAGGGTACACCCCTCCACTTT.

This chain joins TRBV5-4 and TRBJ2-3; D is undetermined. Germline loops: CDR1 SGHNT, CDR2 YYREEE (reference sequence). There are 16 residues in the CDR3. Trimming took 0 bases from V and 2 from J, leaving 13 bases between them. The CDR3, as DNA: TGTGCCAGCAGCTTGGGGACCCCCAGCACCACAGATACGCAGTATTTT. Protein: CASSLGTPSTTDTQYF.

The V call is TRBV18, the J call TRBJ1-5, with no clear D. Between the trimmed V and J ends, which lost 6 bases and 0 bases, there was a span of 9 bases. The CDR3 length is 14 residues. The germline gives CDR1 KGHSH, CDR2 LQKENI. The CDR3 loop is CASSLGDSNQPQHF. CDR3 nucleotides: TGTGCCAGCTCGCTCGGAGATAGCAATCAGCCCCAGCATTTT.

The V gene is TRBV6-5, the J gene TRBJ2-7; 7 bases line up with TRBD1. The CDR3 runs 11 residues. CDR1 MNHEY and CDR2 SVGAGI come from the germline V gene. V gave up 11 bases and J gave up 3 bases; unmatched junction bases: 4. The CDR3 region has the DNA TGTGCCTCCGGGGACAGCTACGAGCAGTACTTC. Protein sequence: CASGDSYEQYF.